These T cell receptor beta chains were read from a single sample in a study of OX40 agonist ivuxolimab in advanced cancers. Some clones are missing from TCRdb's copy, which holds only in-frame ones; the method was immunoSEQ multiplex PCR. The sample records 42,000 or so clones, about 83% being singletons. This sample comprised CD4+ or CD8+ T cells sorted from blood, obtained in a trial of the OX40 agonist ivuxolimab. These receptor sequences come from an adult with an advanced solid tumor such as melanoma, head and neck, liver or kidney cancer. Both conserved end residues are part of each CDR3. A D gene is named only where the DNA matches it firmly. Only part of the rows carry a size: once, few, many, or a class if the clone is expanded.

TRBJ1-5 | - | TRBV5-6 | many | TGTGCCAGCAGCCCTTTTATGAGGGGCAATCAGCCCCAGCATTTT | CASSPFMRGNQPQHF
TRBJ1-1 | - | TRBV28 | few | TGTGCCAGCAGTCCGGACCCAGAGGACACTGAAGCTTTCTTT | CASSPDPEDTEAFF
TRBJ2-7 | - | TRBV5-1 | - | TGCGCCAGCAGCTTAGGAATCCTCTCTGGCGAGCAGTACTTC | CASSLGILSGEQYF
TRBJ2-3 | - | TRBV9 | - | TGTGCCAGCAGCGTGGGCGGAACTCAGGATACGCAGTATTTT | CASSVGGTQDTQYF
TRBJ2-7 | - | TRBV7-9 | - | TGTGCCAGCAACTTGGACAGTCTCTCCTACGAGCAGTACTTC | CASNLDSLSYEQYF
TRBJ1-4 | - | TRBV6-5 | - | TGTGCCAGCAGTACCTCCGGGGGAACAAATGAAAAACTGTTTTTT | CASSTSGGTNEKLFF
TRBJ1-1 | TRBD1 | TRBV5-1 | - | TGCGCCAGCAGCCCGGAGACAGGGACTGAAGCTTTCTTT | CASSPETGTEAFF
TRBJ2-1 | TRBD2 | TRBV14 | - | TGTGCCAGCAGCCAATGGGAGGGAGGGCTCTTGAGTGACAATGAGCAGTTCTTC | CASSQWEGGLLSDNEQFF
TRBJ2-3 | TRBD2 | TRBV5-1 | - | TGCGCCAGCAGCCCCGACGCAGCGGGGGGCATGGGTACGCAGTATTTT | CASSPDAAGGMGTQYF
TRBJ1-1 | - | TRBV6-1 | - | TGTGCCAGCAGTGAAGTATTATCAAGGTCTGAAGCTTTCTTT | CASSEVLSRSEAFF
TRBJ2-2 | TRBD1 | TRBV10-1 | - | TGCGCCAGTCCACAGGGGTCCGGGGAGCTGTTTTTT | CASPQGSGELFF
TRBJ1-5 | TRBD1 | TRBV2 | - | TGTGCCAGCAGTGAGGGACAGGCCCCCTATAGCAATCAGCCCCAGCATTTT | CASSEGQAPYSNQPQHF
TRBJ2-3 | TRBD1 | TRBV11-2 | - | TGTGCCAGCAGCCCCGGACAGGGTGAAACAGATACGCAGTATTTT | CASSPGQGETDTQYF
TRBJ2-5 | - | TRBV6-5 | - | TGTGCCAGCAGTTACTCGGGGGGCCGGCAAGAGACCCAGTACTTC | CASSYSGGRQETQYF
TRBJ1-1 | - | TRBV11-2 | few | TGTGCCAGCAGCCTAAGACCGGGGTGGACTGAAGCTTTCTTT | CASSLRPGWTEAFF
TRBJ1-1 | TRBD1 | TRBV7-8 | - | TGTGCCAGCACCAAACTCCCGGGACAGGGTCTCACTGAAGCTTTCTTT | CASTKLPGQGLTEAFF
TRBJ1-1 | - | TRBV6-4 | once | TGTGCCAGCAGTTACGTCGGCACTGAAGCTTTCTTT | CASSYVGTEAFF
TRBJ1-2 | - | TRBV21-1 | - | TGTGCCAGCAGCAAAGGCGTTTTGAGACAGGCCTCTTCCTATGGCTACACCTTC | CASSKGVLRQASSYGYTF
TRBJ2-2 | TRBD2 | TRBV10-3 | - | TGTGCCACATCCCTAGCCGGGACTAGCGGGACTGGCGGGGAGCTGTTTTTT | CATSLAGTSGTGGELFF
TRBJ2-2 | - | TRBV10-3 | - | TGTGCCATCAGTGATGGGTTCACCGGGGAGCTGTTTTTT | CAISDGFTGELFF
TRBJ1-2 | TRBD1 | TRBV6-1 | few | TGTGCCAGCAGTGAACCGGGACAGGGGGATGGCTACACCTTC | CASSEPGQGDGYTF
TRBJ2-5 | - | TRBV18 | - | TGTGCCAGCTCACTAGCCGGAAGGATCATTCAAGAGACCCAGTACTTC | CASSLAGRIIQETQYF
TRBJ2-1 | - | TRBV29-1 | - | TGCAGCCCTGGAGACAGGCGGGAGCAGTTCTTC | CSPGDRREQFF
TRBJ1-1 | - | TRBV7-3 | - | TGTGCCAGCAGCTCAGGTCACAGGGTCACTGAAGCTTTCTTT | CASSSGHRVTEAFF
TRBJ1-4 | TRBD1 | TRBV5-1 | - | TGCGCCAGCAGCTTGGACCCCACAGGGACAGGGAGCGGAAAACTGTTTTTT | CASSLDPTGTGSGKLFF
TRBJ1-4 | - | TRBV5-1 | - | TGCGCCAGCAGCTTGGCCGGGACGAAAAATGAAAAACTGTTTTTT | CASSLAGTKNEKLFF
TRBJ2-1 | - | TRBV7-2 | - | TGTGCCAGCAGCCCCCATAATGAGCAGTTCTTC | CASSPHNEQFF
TRBJ2-7 | - | TRBV11-2 | - | TGTGCCAGCAGCCCCGGGACTTACGAGCAGTACTTC | CASSPGTYEQYF
TRBJ1-4 | TRBD1 | TRBV6-5 | once | TGTGCCAGCACCCCAGGGGGGGCAACTAATGAAAAACTGTTTTTT | CASTPGGATNEKLFF